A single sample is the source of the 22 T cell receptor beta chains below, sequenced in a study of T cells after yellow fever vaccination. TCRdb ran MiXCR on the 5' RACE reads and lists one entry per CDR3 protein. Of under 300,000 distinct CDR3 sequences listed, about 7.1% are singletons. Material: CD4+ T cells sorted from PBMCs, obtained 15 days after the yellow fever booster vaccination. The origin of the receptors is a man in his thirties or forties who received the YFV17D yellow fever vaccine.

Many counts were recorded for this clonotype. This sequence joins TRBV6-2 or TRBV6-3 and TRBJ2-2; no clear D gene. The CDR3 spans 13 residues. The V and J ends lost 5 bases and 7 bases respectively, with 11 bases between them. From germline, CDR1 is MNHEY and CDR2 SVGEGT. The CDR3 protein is CASSQIGFGELFF. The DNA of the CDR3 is TGTGCCAGCAGTCAGATCGGTTTCGGGGAGCTGTTTTTT.

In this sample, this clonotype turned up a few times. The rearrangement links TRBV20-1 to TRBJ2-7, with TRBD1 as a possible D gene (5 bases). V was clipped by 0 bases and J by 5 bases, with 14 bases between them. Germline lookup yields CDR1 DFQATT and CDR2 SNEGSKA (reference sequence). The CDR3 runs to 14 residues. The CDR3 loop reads CSARDWIRGNEQYF. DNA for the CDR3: TGCAGTGCTAGAGACTGGATTAGGGGTAACGAGCAGTACTTC.

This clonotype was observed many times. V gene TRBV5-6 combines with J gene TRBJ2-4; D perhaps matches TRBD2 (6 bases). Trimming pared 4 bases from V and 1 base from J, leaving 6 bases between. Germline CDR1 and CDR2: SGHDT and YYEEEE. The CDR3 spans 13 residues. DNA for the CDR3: TGTGCCAGCAGCGGGACTGCCAAAAACATTCAGTACTTC. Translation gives CASSGTAKNIQYF.

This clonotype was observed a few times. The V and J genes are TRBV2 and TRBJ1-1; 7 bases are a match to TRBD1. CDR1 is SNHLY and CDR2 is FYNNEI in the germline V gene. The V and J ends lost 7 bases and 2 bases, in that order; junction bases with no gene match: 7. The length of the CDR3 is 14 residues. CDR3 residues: CASKDRATNTEAFF. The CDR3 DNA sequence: TGTGCCAGCAAAGACAGGGCTACCAACACTGAAGCTTTCTTT.

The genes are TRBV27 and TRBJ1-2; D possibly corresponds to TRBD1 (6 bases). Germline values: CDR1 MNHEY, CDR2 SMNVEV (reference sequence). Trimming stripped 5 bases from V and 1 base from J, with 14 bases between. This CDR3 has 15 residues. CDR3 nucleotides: TGTGCCAGCAGTCCACTGGACAGCTTTAACTATGGCTACACCTTC. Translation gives CASSPLDSFNYGYTF.

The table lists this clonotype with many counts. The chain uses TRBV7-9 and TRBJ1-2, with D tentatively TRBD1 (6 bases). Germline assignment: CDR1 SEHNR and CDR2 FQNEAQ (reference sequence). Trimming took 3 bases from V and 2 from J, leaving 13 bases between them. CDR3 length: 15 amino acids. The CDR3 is CASSLGGARNYGYTF. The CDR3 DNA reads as TGTGCCAGCAGCTTGGGGGGGGCCCGGAACTATGGCTACACCTTC.

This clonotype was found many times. CDR3 region: CASSLATYIGVNEQFF. Written as DNA, the CDR3 is TGTGCCAGCAGCTTAGCCACCTACATTGGGGTCAATGAGCAGTTCTTC. The J gene is TRBJ2-1, the V gene TRBV7-2; D uncertain. V dropped 0 bases and J dropped 6 bases, with 15 bases sitting between them. The CDR3 has 16 amino acids. Germline V lookup: CDR1 SGHTA, CDR2 FQGNSA. Looking up the rest from reference TRBV7-2 and TRBJ2-1 gives the full variable domain: GAGVSQSPSNKVTEKGKDVELRCDPISGHTALYWYRQSLGQGLEFLIYFQGNSAPDKSGLPSDRFSAERTGGSVSTLTIQRTQQEDSAVYLCASSLATYIGVNEQFFGPGTRLTVL.

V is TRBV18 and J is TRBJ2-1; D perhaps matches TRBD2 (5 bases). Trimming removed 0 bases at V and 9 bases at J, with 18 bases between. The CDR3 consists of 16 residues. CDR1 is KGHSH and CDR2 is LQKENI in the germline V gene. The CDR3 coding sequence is TGTGCCAGCTCACCACCGAGGGTCTATAGCGTTAGTGAGCAGTTCTTC. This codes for CASSPPRVYSVSEQFF.

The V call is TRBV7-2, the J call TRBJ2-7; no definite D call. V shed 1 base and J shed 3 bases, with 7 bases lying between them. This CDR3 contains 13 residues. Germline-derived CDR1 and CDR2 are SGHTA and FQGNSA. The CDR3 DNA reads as TGTGCCAGCAGCTTAGTAGGTGTCTACGAGCAGTACTTC. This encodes CASSLVGVYEQYF. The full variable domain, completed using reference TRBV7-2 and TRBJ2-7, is GAGVSQSPSNKVTEKGKDVELRCDPISGHTALYWYRQSLGQGLEFLIYFQGNSAPDKSGLPSDRFSAERTGGSVSTLTIQRTQQEDSAVYLCASSLVGVYEQYFGPGTRLTVT.

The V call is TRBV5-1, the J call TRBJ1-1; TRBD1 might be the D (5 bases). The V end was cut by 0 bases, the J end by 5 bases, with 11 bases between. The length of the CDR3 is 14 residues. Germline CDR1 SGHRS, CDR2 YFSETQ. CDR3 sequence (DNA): TGCGCCAGCAGCTTGGCGGGACGAAGGACTGAAGCTTTCTTT. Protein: CASSLAGRRTEAFF.

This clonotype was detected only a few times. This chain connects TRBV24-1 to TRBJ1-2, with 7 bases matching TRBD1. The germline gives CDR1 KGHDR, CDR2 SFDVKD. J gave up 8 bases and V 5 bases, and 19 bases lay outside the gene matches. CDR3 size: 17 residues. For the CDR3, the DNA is TGTGCCACCAGTGGTACTGGACAGGACCTAAGATCGGGAGGCTACACCTTC. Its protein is CATSGTGQDLRSGGYTF.

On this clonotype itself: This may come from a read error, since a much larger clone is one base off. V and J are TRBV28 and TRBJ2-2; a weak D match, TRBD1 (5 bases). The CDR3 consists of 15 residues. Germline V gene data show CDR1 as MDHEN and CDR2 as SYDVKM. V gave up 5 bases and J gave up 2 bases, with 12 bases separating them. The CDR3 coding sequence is TGTGCCAGCAGTAGGGGCGGAAGTAACACCGGGGAGCTGTTTTTT. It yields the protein CASSRGGSNTGELFF.

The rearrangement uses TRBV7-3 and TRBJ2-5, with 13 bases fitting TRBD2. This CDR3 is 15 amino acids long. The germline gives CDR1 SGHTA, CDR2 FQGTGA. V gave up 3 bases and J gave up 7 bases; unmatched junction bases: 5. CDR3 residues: CASSFEGLAGATQYF. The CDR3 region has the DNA TGTGCCAGCAGCTTCGAAGGACTAGCGGGGGCGACCCAGTACTTC.

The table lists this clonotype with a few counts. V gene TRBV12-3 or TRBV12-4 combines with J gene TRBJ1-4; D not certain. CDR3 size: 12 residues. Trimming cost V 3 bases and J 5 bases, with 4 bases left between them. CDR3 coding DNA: TGTGCCAGCAGTTTCGTCAATGAAAAACTGTTTTTT. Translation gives CASSFVNEKLFF.

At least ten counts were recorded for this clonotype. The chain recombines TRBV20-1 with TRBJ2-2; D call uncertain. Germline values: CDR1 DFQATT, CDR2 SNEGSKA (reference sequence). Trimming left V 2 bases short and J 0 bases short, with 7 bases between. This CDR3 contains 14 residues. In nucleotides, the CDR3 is TGCAGTGCTAGAAAGCAGGCGAACACCGGGGAGCTGTTTTTT. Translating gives CSARKQANTGELFF.

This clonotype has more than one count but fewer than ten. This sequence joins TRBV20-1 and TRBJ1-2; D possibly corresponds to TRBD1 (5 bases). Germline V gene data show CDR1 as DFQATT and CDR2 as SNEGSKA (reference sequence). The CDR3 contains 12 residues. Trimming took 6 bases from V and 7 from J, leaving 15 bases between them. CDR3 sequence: CSARDSSRGYTF. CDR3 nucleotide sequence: TGCAGTGCCAGGGACTCGAGCCGTGGCTACACCTTC.

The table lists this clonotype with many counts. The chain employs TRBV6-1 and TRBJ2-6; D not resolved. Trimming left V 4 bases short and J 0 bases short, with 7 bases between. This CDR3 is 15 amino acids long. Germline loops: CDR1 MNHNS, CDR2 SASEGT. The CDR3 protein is CASSGRGSGANVLTF. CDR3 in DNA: TGTGCCAGCAGTGGTCGTGGCTCTGGGGCCAACGTCCTGACTTTC.

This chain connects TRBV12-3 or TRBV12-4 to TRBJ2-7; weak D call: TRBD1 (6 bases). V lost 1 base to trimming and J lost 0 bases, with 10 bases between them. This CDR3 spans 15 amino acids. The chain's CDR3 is CASSLETGNSYEQYF. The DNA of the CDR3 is TGTGCCAGCAGTTTAGAAACAGGGAACTCCTACGAGCAGTACTTC.

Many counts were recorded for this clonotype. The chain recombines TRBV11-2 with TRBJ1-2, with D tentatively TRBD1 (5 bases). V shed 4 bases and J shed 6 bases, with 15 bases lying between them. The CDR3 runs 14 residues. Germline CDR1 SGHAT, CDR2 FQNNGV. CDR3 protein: CASSSGHFGHGYTF. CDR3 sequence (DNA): TGTGCCAGCAGCTCCGGACATTTTGGGCATGGCTACACCTTC. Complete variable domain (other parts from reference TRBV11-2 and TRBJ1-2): EAGVAQSPRYKIIEKRQSVAFWCNPISGHATLYWYQQILGQGPKLLIQFQNNGVVDDSQLPKDRFSAERLKGVDSTLKIQPAKLEDSAVYLCASSSGHFGHGYTFGSGTRLTVV.

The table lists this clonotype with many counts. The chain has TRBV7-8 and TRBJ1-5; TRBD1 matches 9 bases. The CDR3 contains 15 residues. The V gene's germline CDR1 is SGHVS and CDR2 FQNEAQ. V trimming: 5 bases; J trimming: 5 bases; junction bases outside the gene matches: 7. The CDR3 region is CASSARDRADQPQHF. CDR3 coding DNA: TGTGCCAGCAGCGCCCGGGACAGGGCCGATCAGCCCCAGCATTTT.

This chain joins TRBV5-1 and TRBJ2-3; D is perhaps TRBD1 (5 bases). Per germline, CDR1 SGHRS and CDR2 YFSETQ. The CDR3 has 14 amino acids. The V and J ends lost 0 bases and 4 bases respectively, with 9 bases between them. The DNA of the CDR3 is TGCGCCAGCAGCTTGGAGGGGATAGCAGATACGCAGTATTTT. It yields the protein CASSLEGIADTQYF.

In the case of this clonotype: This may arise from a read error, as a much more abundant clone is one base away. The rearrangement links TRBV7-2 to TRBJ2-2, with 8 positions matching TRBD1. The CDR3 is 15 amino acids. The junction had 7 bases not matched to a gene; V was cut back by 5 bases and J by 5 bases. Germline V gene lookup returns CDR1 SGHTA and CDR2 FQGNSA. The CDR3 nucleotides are TGTGCCAGCAGCCAAGGACAGGGTGGGACCGGGGAGCTGTTTTTT. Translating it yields CASSQGQGGTGELFF.